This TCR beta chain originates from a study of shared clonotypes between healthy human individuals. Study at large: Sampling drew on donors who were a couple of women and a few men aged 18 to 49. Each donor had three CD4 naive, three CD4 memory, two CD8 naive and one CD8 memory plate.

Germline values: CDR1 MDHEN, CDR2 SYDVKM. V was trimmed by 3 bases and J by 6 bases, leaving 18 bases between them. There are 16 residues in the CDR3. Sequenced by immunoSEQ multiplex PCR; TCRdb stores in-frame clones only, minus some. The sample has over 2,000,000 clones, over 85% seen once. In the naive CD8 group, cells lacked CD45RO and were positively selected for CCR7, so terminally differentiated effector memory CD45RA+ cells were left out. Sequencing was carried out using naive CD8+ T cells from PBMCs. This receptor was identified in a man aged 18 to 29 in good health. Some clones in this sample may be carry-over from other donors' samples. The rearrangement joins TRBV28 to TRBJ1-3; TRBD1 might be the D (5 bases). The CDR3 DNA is TGTGCCAGCAGTTTGCCCCAGGGTTTAATCGCAAACACCATATATTTT. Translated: CASSLPQGLIANTIYF. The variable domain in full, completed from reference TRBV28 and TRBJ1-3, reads DVKVTQSSRYLVKRTGEKVFLECVQDMDHENMFWYRQDPGLGLRLIYFSYDVKMKEKGDIPEGYSVSREKKERFSLILESASTNQTSMYLCASSLPQGLIANTIYFGEGSWLTVV.